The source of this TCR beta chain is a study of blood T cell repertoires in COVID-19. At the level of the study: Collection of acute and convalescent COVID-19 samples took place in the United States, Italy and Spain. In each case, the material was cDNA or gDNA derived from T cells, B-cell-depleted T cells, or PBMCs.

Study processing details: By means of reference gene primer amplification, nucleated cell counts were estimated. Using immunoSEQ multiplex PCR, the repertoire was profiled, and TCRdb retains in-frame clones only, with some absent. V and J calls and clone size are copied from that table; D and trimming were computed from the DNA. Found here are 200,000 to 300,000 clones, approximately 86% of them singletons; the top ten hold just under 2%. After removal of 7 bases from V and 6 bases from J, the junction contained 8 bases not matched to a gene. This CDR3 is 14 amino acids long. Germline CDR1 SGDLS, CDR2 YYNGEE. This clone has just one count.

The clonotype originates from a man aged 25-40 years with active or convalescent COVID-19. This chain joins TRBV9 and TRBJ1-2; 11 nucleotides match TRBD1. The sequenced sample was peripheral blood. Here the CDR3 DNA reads TGTGCCAGCGGTGGACAGGGGGCAATGCATGGCTACACCTTC. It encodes CASGGQGAMHGYTF.